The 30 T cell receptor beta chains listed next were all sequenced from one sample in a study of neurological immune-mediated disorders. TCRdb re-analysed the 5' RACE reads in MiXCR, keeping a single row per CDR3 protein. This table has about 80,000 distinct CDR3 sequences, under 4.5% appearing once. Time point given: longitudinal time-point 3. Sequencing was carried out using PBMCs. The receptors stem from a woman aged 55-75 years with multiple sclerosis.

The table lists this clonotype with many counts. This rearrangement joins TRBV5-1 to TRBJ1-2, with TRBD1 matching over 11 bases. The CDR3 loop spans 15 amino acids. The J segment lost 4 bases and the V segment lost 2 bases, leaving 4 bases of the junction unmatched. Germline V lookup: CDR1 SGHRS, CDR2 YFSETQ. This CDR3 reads CASSFGTGGGYGYTF. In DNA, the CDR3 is TGCGCCAGCAGCTTCGGGACAGGGGGAGGCTATGGCTACACCTTC.

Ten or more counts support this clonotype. The chain's CDR3 is CSAPKGLAGGNEQFF. The CDR3 DNA is TGCAGTGCTCCGAAAGGACTAGCGGGGGGCAATGAGCAGTTCTTC. The V and J genes are TRBV20-1 and TRBJ2-1; 14 nucleotides align to TRBD2. V lost 5 bases, J lost 6 bases, and 6 bases stayed unmatched. Per germline, CDR1 DFQATT and CDR2 SNEGSKA (reference sequence). There are 15 residues in the CDR3.

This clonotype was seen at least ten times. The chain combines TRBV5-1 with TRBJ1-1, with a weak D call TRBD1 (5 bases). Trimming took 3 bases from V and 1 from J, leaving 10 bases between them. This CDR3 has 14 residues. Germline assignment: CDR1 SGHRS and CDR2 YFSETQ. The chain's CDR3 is CASSWGKENTEAFF. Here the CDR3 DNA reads TGCGCCAGCAGCTGGGGCAAGGAGAACACTGAAGCTTTCTTT.

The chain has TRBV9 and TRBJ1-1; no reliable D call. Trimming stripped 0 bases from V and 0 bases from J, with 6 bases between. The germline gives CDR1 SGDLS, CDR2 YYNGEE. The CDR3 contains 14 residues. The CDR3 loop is CASSVAPLNTEAFF. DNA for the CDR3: TGTGCCAGCAGCGTAGCTCCGTTGAACACTGAAGCTTTCTTT.

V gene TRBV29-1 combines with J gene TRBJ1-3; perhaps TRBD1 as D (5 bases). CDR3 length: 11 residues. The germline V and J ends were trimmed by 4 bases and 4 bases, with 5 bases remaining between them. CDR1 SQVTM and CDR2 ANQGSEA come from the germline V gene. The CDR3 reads CSVGQGNTIYF. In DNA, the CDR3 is TGCAGCGTTGGACAGGGAAACACCATATATTTT. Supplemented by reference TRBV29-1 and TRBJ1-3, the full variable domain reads SAVISQKPSRDICQRGTSLTIQCQVDSQVTMMFWYRQQPGQSLTLIATANQGSEATYESGFVIDKFPISRPNLTFSTLTVSNMSPEDSSIYLCSVGQGNTIYFGEGSWLTVV.

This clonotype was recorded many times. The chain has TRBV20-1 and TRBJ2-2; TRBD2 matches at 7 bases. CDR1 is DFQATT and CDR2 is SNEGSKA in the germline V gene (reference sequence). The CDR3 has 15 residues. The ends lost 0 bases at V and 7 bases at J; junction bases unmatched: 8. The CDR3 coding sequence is TGCAGTGCTAGAGATTTGAGACTAGCAGTCGGGGAGCTGTTTTTT. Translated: CSARDLRLAVGELFF.

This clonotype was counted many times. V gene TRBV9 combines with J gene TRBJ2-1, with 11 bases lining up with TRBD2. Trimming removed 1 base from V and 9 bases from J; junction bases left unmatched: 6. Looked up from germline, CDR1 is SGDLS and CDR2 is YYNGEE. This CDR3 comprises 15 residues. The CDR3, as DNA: TGTGCCAGCAGCGTATTAGCGGGGGGGCTCAGTGAGCAGTTCTTC. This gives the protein CASSVLAGGLSEQFF.

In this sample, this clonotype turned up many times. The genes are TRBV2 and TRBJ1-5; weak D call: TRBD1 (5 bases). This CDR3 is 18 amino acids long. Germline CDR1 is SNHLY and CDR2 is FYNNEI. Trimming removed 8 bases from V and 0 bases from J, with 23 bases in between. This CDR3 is CASLEEAGGSYSNQPQHF. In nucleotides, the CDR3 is TGTGCCAGCCTAGAGGAAGCTGGGGGGAGTTATAGCAATCAGCCCCAGCATTTT.

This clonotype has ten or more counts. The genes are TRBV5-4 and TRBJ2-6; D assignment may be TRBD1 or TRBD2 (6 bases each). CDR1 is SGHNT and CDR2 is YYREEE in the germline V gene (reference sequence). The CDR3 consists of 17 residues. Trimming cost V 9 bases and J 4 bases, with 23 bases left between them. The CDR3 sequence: CATAAPGARGGANVLTF. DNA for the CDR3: TGTGCCACCGCCGCCCCGGGGGCCAGAGGCGGGGCCAACGTCCTGACTTTC.

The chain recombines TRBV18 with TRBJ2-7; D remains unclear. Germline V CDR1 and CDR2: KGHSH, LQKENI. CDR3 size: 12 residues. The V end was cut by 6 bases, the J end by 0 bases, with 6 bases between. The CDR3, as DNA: TGTGCCAGCTCTCCCAACTCCTACGAGCAGTACTTC. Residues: CASSPNSYEQYF.

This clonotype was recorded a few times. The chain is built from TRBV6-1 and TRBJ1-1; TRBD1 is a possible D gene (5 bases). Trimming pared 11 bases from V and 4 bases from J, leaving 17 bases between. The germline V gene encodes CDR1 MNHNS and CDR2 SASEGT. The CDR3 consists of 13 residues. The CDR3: CALISGLGTEAFF. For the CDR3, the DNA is TGTGCCCTTATCTCGGGGCTAGGCACTGAAGCTTTCTTT.

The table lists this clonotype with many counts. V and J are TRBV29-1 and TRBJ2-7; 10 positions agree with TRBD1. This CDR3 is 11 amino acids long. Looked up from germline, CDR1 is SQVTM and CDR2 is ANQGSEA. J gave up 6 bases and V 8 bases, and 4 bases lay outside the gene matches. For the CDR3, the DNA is TGCAGCTCCGGGACAGGGGTCGAGCAGTACTTC. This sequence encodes CSSGTGVEQYF.

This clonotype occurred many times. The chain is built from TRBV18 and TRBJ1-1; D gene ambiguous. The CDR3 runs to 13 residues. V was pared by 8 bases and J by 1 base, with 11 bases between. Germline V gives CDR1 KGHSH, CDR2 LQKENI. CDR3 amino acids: CASHLDANTEAFF. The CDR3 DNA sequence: TGTGCCAGCCACCTTGATGCGAACACTGAAGCTTTCTTT.

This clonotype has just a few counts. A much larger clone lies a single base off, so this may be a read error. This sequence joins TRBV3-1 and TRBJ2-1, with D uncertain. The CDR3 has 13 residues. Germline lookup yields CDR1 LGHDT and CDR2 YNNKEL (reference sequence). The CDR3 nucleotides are TGTGCCAACAGCCAGAAAAGTAACAATGAGCAGTTCTTC. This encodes CANSQKSNNEQFF.

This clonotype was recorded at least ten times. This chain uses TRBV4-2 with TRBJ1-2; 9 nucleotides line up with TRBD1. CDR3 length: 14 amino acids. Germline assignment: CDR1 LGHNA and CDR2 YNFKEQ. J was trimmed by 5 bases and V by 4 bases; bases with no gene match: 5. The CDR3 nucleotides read TGTGCCAGCAGCCCACGGGACAGGGAATATGGCTACACCTTC. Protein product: CASSPRDREYGYTF.

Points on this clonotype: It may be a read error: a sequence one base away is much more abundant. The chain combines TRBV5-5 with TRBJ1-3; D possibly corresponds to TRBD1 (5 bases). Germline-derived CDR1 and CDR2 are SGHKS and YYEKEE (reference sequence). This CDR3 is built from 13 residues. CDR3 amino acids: CSSSAGPGNTIYF. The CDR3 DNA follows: TGTTCCAGCAGCGCGGGACCCGGCAACACCATATATTTT. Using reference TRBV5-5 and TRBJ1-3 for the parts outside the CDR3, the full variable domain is DAGVTQSPTHLIKTRGQQVTLRCSPISGHKSVSWYQQVLGQGPQFIFQYYEKEERGRGNFPDRFSARQFPNYSSELNVNALLLGDSALYLCSSSAGPGNTIYFGEGSWLTVV.

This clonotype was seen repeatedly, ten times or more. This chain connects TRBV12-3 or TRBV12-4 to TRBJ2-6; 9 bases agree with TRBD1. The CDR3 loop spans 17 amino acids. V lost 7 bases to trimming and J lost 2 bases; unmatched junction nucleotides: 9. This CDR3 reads CASTRDRALTGANVLTF. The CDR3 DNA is TGTGCCAGCACCCGGGACAGGGCACTTACTGGGGCCAACGTCCTGACTTTC.

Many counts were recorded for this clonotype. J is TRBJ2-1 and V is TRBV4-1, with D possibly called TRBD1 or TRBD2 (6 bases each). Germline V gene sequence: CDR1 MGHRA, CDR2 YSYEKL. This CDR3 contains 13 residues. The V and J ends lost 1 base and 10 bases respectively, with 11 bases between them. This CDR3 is CASSQGEDREQFF. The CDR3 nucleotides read TGCGCCAGCAGCCAAGGGGAGGACAGAGAGCAGTTCTTC.

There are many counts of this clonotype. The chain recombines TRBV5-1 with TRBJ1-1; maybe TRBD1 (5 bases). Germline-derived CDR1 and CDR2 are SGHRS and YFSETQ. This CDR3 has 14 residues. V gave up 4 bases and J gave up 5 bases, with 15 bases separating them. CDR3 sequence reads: CASSRGARGTEAFF. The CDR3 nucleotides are TGCGCCAGCAGCCGAGGGGCCCGGGGTACTGAAGCTTTCTTT.

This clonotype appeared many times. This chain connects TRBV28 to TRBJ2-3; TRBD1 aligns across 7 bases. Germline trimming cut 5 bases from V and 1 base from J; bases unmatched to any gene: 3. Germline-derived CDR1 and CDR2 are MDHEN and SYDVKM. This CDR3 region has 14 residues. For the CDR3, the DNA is TGTGCCAGCAGTAGGGGGCCGCGCACAGATACGCAGTATTTT. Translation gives CASSRGPRTDTQYF. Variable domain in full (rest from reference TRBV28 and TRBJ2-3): DVKVTQSSRYLVKRTGEKVFLECVQDMDHENMFWYRQDPGLGLRLIYFSYDVKMKEKGDIPEGYSVSREKKERFSLILESASTNQTSMYLCASSRGPRTDTQYFGPGTRLTVL.

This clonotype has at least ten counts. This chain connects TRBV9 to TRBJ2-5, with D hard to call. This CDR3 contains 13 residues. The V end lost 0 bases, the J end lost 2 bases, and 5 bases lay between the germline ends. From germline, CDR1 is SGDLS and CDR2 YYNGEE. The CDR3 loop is CASSVDPQETQYF. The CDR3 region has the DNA TGTGCCAGCAGCGTAGATCCACAAGAGACCCAGTACTTC.

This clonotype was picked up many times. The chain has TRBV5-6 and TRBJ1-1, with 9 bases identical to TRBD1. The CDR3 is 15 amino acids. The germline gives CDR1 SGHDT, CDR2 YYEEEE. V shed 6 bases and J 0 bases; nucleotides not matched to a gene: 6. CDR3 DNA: TGTGCCAGCATGGGACAGGGTAGTTTGAACACTGAAGCTTTCTTT. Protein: CASMGQGSLNTEAFF.

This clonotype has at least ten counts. The CDR3 nucleotides read TGTGCCAGCAGCGCACTGGTGTCCCATCAGCCCCAGCATTTT. Residues: CASSALVSHQPQHF. V and J are TRBV5-5 and TRBJ1-5; D is uncertain. The CDR3 has 14 amino acids. Trimming stripped 4 bases from V and 5 bases from J, with 13 bases between. The germline CDR1 and CDR2 sequences are SGHKS and YYEKEE (reference sequence).

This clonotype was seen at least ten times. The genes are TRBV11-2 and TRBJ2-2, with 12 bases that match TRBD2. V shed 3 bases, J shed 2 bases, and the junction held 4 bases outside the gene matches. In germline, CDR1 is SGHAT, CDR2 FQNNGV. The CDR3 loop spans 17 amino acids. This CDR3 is CASSFLTSGGNTGELFF. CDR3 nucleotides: TGTGCCAGCAGCTTTCTGACTAGCGGGGGTAACACCGGGGAGCTGTTTTTT.

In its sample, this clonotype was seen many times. CDR3 loop: CASGADSYEQYF. The CDR3 nucleotides read TGTGCCAGCGGGGCAGACTCCTACGAGCAGTACTTC. This chain links TRBV28 with TRBJ2-7; TRBD1 is a possible D gene (5 bases). Trimming took off 8 bases at V and 0 bases at J, with 8 bases between the two ends. This CDR3 comprises 12 residues. Germline loops: CDR1 MDHEN, CDR2 SYDVKM.

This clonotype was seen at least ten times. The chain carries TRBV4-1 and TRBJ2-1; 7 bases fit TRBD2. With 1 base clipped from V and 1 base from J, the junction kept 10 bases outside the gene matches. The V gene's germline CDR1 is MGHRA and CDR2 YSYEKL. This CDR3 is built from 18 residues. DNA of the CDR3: TGCGCCAGCAGCCAAGGCGTTATGGGGACTACATCCTACAATGAGCAGTTCTTC. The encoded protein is CASSQGVMGTTSYNEQFF.

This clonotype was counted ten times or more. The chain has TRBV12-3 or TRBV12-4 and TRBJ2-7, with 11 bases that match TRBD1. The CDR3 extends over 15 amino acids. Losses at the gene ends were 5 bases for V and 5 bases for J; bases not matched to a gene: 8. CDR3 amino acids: CASSNFGQGADEQYF. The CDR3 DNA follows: TGTGCCAGCAGTAACTTCGGACAGGGGGCAGACGAGCAGTACTTC.

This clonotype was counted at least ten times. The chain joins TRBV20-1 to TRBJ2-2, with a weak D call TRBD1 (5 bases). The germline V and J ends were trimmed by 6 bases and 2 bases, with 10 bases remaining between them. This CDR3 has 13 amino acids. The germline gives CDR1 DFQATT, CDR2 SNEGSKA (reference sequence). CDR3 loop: CSAYRLNTGELFF. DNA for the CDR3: TGCAGTGCCTACAGGCTAAACACCGGGGAGCTGTTTTTT.

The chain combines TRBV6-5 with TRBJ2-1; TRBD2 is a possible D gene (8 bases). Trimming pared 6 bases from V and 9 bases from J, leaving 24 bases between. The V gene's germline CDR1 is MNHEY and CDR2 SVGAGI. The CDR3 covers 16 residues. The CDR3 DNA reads TGTGCCAGCAGGAAGACAGGGACTAGGGGAAGGGCTGAGCAGTTCTTC. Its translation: CASRKTGTRGRAEQFF.

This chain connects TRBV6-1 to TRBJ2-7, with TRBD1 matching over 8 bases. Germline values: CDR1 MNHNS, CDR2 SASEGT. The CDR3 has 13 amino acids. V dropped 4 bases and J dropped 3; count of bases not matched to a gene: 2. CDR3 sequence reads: CASSVDRDYEQYF. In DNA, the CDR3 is TGTGCCAGCAGTGTGGACAGGGACTACGAGCAGTACTTC.